Presented here are 28 T cell receptor beta chains from one specimen sequenced in a study of T cell changes during pregnancy in multiple sclerosis. Assay used: immunoSEQ multiplex PCR; TCRdb lists only in-frame clones, some missing. This table has roughly 67,000 clones, 91% appearing once. The sample consisted of peripheral blood, taken in the second trimester of pregnancy. Source of these receptors: a female donor with multiple sclerosis, enrolled in a pregnancy study.

This chain joins TRBV11-2 and TRBJ2-7; 9 bases align to TRBD1. Losses at the gene ends were 3 bases for V and 5 bases for J; bases not matched to a gene: 2. CDR1 is SGHAT and CDR2 is FQNNGV in the germline V gene. The CDR3 consists of 13 residues. The CDR3 nucleotides are TGTGCCAGCAGCTTGGGACAGGGCGACGAGCAGTACTTC. This encodes CASSLGQGDEQYF.

As DNA, the CDR3 is TGCGCCAGCAGCCAAGATGTGGGCGGGAATTCACCCCTCCACTTT. Translation: CASSQDVGGNSPLHF. V gene TRBV4-1 combines with J gene TRBJ1-6; D is unclear. Germline V CDR1 and CDR2: MGHRA, YSYEKL. V gave up 0 bases and J gave up 7 bases, with 10 bases separating them. The CDR3 extends over 15 amino acids.

This clone appeared once. The V and J genes are TRBV7-6 and TRBJ2-5; 10 positions agree with TRBD1. After removal of 5 bases from V and 5 bases from J, the junction contained 8 bases not matched to a gene. CDR3 length: 15 amino acids. The germline CDR1 and CDR2 sequences are SGHVS and FNYEAQ. CDR3 nucleotides: TGTGCCAGCAGCGCACCGGGACAGGGGAGGGAGACCCAGTACTTC. It encodes CASSAPGQGRETQYF.

The V gene is TRBV5-1, the J gene TRBJ2-2, with TRBD1 as a possible D gene (5 bases). V was cut by 0 bases and J by 0 bases, with 6 bases left in between. The germline gives CDR1 SGHRS, CDR2 YFSETQ. This CDR3 spans 15 amino acids. CDR3 sequence reads: CASSLAGTNTGELFF. In nucleotides, the CDR3 is TGCGCCAGCAGCTTGGCAGGGACGAACACCGGGGAGCTGTTTTTT.

This chain links TRBV30 with TRBJ1-3, with D unresolved. Germline V gene lookup returns CDR1 GTSNPN and CDR2 SVGIG (reference sequence). The V end was cut by 4 bases, the J end by 6 bases, with 7 bases between. The CDR3 covers 11 residues. The CDR3 DNA reads TGTGCCTGGACTACAGTAAACACCATATATTTT. It translates to CAWTTVNTIYF.

This chain joins TRBV28 and TRBJ1-2; perhaps TRBD1 as D (6 bases). Per germline, CDR1 MDHEN and CDR2 SYDVKM. This CDR3 contains 14 residues. V was shortened by 5 bases and J by 2 bases, with 12 bases between the two germline ends. CDR3 DNA: TGTGCCAGCAGTCCGACAGGTGGCAACTATGGCTACACCTTC. The encoded protein is CASSPTGGNYGYTF.

This clone was picked up one time. The chain combines TRBV27 with TRBJ1-1; possible D gene TRBD1, 5 bases. CDR1 MNHEY and CDR2 SMNVEV come from the germline V gene (reference sequence). The CDR3 loop spans 14 amino acids. The V end lost 0 bases, the J end lost 1 base, and 6 bases lay between the germline ends. The CDR3 DNA follows: TGTGCCAGCAGTTTATCAGGGGAGAACACTGAAGCTTTCTTT. It translates to CASSLSGENTEAFF.

CDR3 loop: CASSEPGTSGKGDTQYF. CDR3 DNA: TGCGCCAGCAGTGAGCCCGGGACTAGCGGGAAAGGTGATACGCAGTATTTT. This chain connects TRBV10-1 to TRBJ2-3; 13 bases are shared with TRBD2. Looked up from germline, CDR1 is WNHNN and CDR2 is SYGVQD (reference sequence). V lost 2 bases, J lost 6 bases, and 8 bases stayed unmatched. The CDR3 is 17 residues long.

The chain recombines TRBV7-9 with TRBJ2-3, with a tentative D call TRBD2 (5 bases). From germline, CDR1 is SEHNR and CDR2 FQNEAQ (reference sequence). Trimming took 4 bases from V and 6 from J, leaving 8 bases between them. The CDR3 is 12 residues long. The CDR3 DNA reads as TGTGCCAGCAGCTCACCGGGGGATACGCAGTATTTT. Translation gives CASSSPGDTQYF.

This rearrangement joins TRBV27 to TRBJ2-6, with 7 bases identical to TRBD1. Germline V lookup: CDR1 MNHEY, CDR2 SMNVEV (reference sequence). The CDR3 has 16 amino acids. V was clipped by 5 bases and J by 0 bases; unmatched bases: 4. CDR3 in DNA: TGTGCCAGCAGTCTGACAGGGAGCTCTGGGGCCAACGTCCTGACTTTC. Its protein product is CASSLTGSSGANVLTF.

The J gene is TRBJ1-2, the V gene TRBV29-1; tentative D call: TRBD1 (5 bases). The V end was cut by 0 bases, the J end by 6 bases, with 8 bases between. Germline CDR1 SQVTM, CDR2 ANQGSEA. The CDR3 covers 12 residues. For the CDR3, the DNA is TGCAGCGTTGAAGACAGGGAGGATGGCTACACCTTC. Encoded protein: CSVEDREDGYTF.

The J gene is TRBJ2-5, the V gene TRBV10-1; 8 positions agree with TRBD2. The CDR3 consists of 15 residues. Trimming cost V 4 bases and J 5 bases; bases outside gene matches: 9. Germline V CDR1 and CDR2: WNHNN, SYGVQD (reference sequence). Here the CDR3 DNA reads TGCGCCAGCAGTGCGGCAGAGGCGGGAGGCGAGACCCAGTACTTC. It yields the protein CASSAAEAGGETQYF.

The rearrangement links TRBV11-2 to TRBJ2-5, with D possibly being TRBD2 (6 bases). Trimming took 6 bases from V and 3 from J, leaving 11 bases between them. CDR1 is SGHAT and CDR2 is FQNNGV in the germline V gene. This CDR3 is 13 amino acids long. CDR3 in amino acids: CASRDPGEETQYF. In DNA form, the CDR3 reads TGTGCCAGCAGGGATCCGGGAGAAGAGACCCAGTACTTC.

This sequence joins TRBV5-1 and TRBJ2-1, with 14 bases that match TRBD2. Germline V gene data show CDR1 as SGHRS and CDR2 as YFSETQ. The CDR3 sequence is 19 residues long. Losses at the gene ends were 2 bases for V and 0 bases for J; bases not matched to a gene: 7. CDR3 sequence: CASSLPGLAGESSYNEQFF. The CDR3 coding sequence is TGCGCCAGCAGCTTACCGGGACTAGCGGGAGAATCCTCCTACAATGAGCAGTTCTTC.

This rearrangement joins TRBV10-1 to TRBJ2-7; D is uncertain. V was trimmed by 0 bases and J by 6 bases, leaving 6 bases between them. Germline V lookup: CDR1 WNHNN, CDR2 SYGVQD (reference sequence). The CDR3 covers 12 residues. The CDR3 here is CASSESGFEQYF. The CDR3, as DNA: TGCGCCAGCAGTGAGTCCGGGTTCGAGCAGTACTTC.

This chain uses TRBV4-3 with TRBJ2-3; maybe TRBD2 (5 bases). Germline V CDR1 and CDR2: LGHNA, YSLEER. The CDR3 totals 16 residues. The germline V and J ends were trimmed by 0 bases and 5 bases, with 15 bases remaining between them. This chain's CDR3 is CASSQDTQRRRDTQYF. CDR3 nucleotide sequence: TGCGCCAGCAGCCAAGATACCCAGAGGAGGAGAGATACGCAGTATTTT.

V and J are TRBV5-4 and TRBJ1-1, with 7 bases matching TRBD1. V was clipped by 4 bases and J by 7 bases; unmatched bases: 13. This CDR3 comprises 15 residues. Germline V lookup: CDR1 SGHNT, CDR2 YYREEE (reference sequence). The CDR3 nucleotides read TGTGCCAGCAGCCCGGGACACAGGGGAGTAGGTGAAGCTTTCTTT. Its translation: CASSPGHRGVGEAFF.

V and J are TRBV25-1 and TRBJ2-1; maybe TRBD2 (7 bases). Germline V gene sequence: CDR1 MGHDK, CDR2 SYGVNS. There are 16 residues in the CDR3. Deletions cut 1 base from V and 5 bases from J, with 15 bases between. The chain's CDR3 is CASSESGGGQDNEQFF. CDR3 sequence (DNA): TGTGCCAGCAGTGAATCGGGCGGGGGCCAAGACAATGAGCAGTTCTTC.

The chain couples TRBV12-5 to TRBJ2-7; maybe TRBD1 (5 bases). The CDR3 is 15 amino acids. Deletions cut 2 bases from V and 1 base from J, with 12 bases between. Germline CDR1 LGHNT, CDR2 FRNRAP. The CDR3 nucleotides read TGTGCTAGTGGTTTGTGGGGCACCCTATCCTACGAGCAGTACTTC. Translation gives CASGLWGTLSYEQYF.

V usage is TRBV28 and J usage is TRBJ2-3; D remains unclear. Per germline, CDR1 MDHEN and CDR2 SYDVKM. The CDR3 is made up of 13 amino acids. V dropped 6 bases and J dropped 4 bases, with 11 bases sitting between them. CDR3 protein: CASRAASADTQYF. DNA of the CDR3: TGTGCCAGCAGGGCCGCTAGTGCAGATACGCAGTATTTT.

The V and J genes are TRBV5-6 and TRBJ2-7; 9 bases align to TRBD1. The CDR3 totals 16 residues. Trimming took 4 bases from V and 5 from J; bases not matched to a gene: 13. Germline loops: CDR1 SGHDT, CDR2 YYEEEE. This CDR3 is CASSMLRDRVSHEQYF. The CDR3 bases are TGTGCCAGCAGCATGCTCCGGGACAGGGTGTCCCACGAGCAGTACTTC.

The gene calls are TRBV2 and TRBJ2-1; 8 nucleotides line up with TRBD2. V shed 7 bases and J 9 bases; nucleotides not matched to a gene: 14. The germline V gene has CDR1 SNHLY and CDR2 FYNNEI. The CDR3 is made up of 15 amino acids. Here the CDR3 reads CASTPQSGGIIEQFF. In nucleotides, the CDR3 is TGTGCCAGCACCCCCCAGAGCGGGGGAATCATTGAGCAGTTCTTC.

The chain couples TRBV30 to TRBJ1-2; no clear D. The length of the CDR3 is 13 residues. Germline CDR1 GTSNPN, CDR2 SVGIG (reference sequence). Between the trimmed V and J ends, which lost 0 bases and 5 bases, there was a span of 10 bases. CDR3 residues: CAWSVTDYYGYTF. The CDR3 nucleotides read TGTGCCTGGAGTGTAACAGATTATTATGGCTACACCTTC.

This clone was found once. The V gene is TRBV4-3, the J gene TRBJ2-2; 9 bases match TRBD1. This CDR3 has 15 residues. J was trimmed by 6 bases and V by 4 bases; bases with no gene match: 6. In germline, CDR1 is LGHNA, CDR2 YSLEER. CDR3 coding DNA: TGCGCCAGCAGCCTACAGGGGGCGCAGGCCGGGGAGCTGTTTTTT. Translation gives CASSLQGAQAGELFF.

CDR3: CASSVDERGGLFSYNEQFF. DNA for the CDR3: TGTGCCAGCAGCGTAGACGAGCGGGGGGGTTTATTCTCCTACAATGAGCAGTTCTTC. The chain employs TRBV9 and TRBJ2-1; 10 nucleotides match TRBD2. CDR3 length: 19 residues. With V trimmed by 0 bases and J by 0 bases, 9 bases remained unmatched. Germline values: CDR1 SGDLS, CDR2 YYNGEE.

The rearrangement uses TRBV18 and TRBJ1-5, with a possible D match to TRBD1 (6 bases). CDR3 length: 15 residues. Looked up from germline, CDR1 is KGHSH and CDR2 is LQKENI. Trimming took off 2 bases at V and 7 bases at J, with 15 bases between the two ends. DNA of the CDR3: TGTGCCAGCTCACCAACTTTCGGGGGGGGCCAGCCCCAGCATTTT. Translation: CASSPTFGGGQPQHF.

V is TRBV5-5 and J is TRBJ1-2; 7 positions match TRBD1. The CDR3 runs 13 residues. Germline CDR1 reads SGHKS; CDR2 reads YYEKEE (reference sequence). V shed 3 bases and J 8 bases; nucleotides not matched to a gene: 7. CDR3: CASSSQTGLGYTF. The CDR3 nucleotides are TGTGCCAGCAGCTCTCAGACAGGGCTCGGCTACACCTTC.

A remark on this clone: Different DNA sequences within this sample yield the same CDR3. The chain is built from TRBV30 and TRBJ1-5; no reliable D call. CDR1 and CDR2 from the germline V gene are GTSNPN and SVGIG (reference sequence). The CDR3 is 13 amino acids. Trimming cost V 0 bases and J 0 bases, with 3 bases left between them. In DNA form, the CDR3 reads TGTGCCTGGAGTGTCGGTAGCAATCAGCCCCAGCATTTT. Translating it yields CAWSVGSNQPQHF.